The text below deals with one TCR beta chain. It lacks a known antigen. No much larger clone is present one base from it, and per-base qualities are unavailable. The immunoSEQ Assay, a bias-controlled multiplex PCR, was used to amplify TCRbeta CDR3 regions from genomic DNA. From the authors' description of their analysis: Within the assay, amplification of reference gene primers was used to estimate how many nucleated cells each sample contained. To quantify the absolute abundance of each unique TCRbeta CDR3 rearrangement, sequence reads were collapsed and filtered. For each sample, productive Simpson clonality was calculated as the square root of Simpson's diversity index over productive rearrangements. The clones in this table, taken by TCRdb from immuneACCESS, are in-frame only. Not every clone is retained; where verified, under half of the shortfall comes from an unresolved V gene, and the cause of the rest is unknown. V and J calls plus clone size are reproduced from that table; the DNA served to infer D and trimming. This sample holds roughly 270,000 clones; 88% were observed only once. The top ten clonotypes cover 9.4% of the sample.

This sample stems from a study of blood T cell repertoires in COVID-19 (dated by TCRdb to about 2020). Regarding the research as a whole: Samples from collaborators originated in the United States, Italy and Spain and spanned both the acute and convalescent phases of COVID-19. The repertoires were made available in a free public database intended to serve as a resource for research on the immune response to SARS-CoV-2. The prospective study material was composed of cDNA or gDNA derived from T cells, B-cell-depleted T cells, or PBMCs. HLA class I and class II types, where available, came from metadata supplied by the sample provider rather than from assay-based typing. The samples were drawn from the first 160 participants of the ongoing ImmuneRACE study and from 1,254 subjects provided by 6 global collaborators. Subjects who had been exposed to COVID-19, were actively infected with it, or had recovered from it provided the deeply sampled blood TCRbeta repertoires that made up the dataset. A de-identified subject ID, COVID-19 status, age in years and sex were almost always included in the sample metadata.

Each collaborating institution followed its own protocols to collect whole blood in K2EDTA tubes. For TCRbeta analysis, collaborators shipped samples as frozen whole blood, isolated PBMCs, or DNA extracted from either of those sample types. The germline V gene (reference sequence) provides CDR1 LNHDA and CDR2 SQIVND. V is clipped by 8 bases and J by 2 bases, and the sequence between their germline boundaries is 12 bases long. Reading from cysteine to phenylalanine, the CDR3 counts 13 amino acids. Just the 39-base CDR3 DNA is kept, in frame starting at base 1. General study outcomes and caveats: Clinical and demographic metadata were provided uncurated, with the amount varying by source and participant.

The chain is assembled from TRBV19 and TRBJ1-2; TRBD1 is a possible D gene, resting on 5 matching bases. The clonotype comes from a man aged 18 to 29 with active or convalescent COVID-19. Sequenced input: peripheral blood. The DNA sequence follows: TGTGCCAGTTCAATGCCAGGGAACTATGGCTACACCTTC. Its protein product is CASSMPGNYGYTF.